This T cell receptor beta chain stems from a study of regulatory T cells in long-lasting Graves disease. The sample's time point: newly diagnosed GD, antithyroid drugs for less than 3 months. Preparation of the TCR library used RNA extracted from PBMCs. Arm-PCR of CDR3 regions and iRepertoire HTBI primers were used to build TCR beta libraries. TCRdb processed the multiplex PCR reads anew with MiXCR; each CDR3 protein has one entry. The repertoire consists of roughly 610,000 distinct CDR3 sequences, with 15% to 20% occurring once and the leading ten covering about 12%. The sample also formed part of further work on T cells in Graves' hyperthyroidism and ophthalmopathy.

This TCR was sampled from a man between 18 and 35 years old with Graves disease. The specimen was peripheral blood mononuclear cells (PBMCs), collected at new diagnosis, from a patient treated with antithyroid drugs.

CDR3 loop: CASSPLLRFGAGGPSDTQYF. In nucleotides, the CDR3 is TGTGCCAGCAGTCCGCTCCTCCGCTTTGGGGCGGGAGGGCCTTCAGATACGCAGTATTTT. The J gene is TRBJ2-3, the V gene TRBV27, with 9 bases that match TRBD2. There are 20 residues in the CDR3. CDR1 MNHEY and CDR2 SMNVEV come from the germline V gene (reference sequence). The ends lost 5 bases at V and 4 bases at J; junction bases unmatched: 22.